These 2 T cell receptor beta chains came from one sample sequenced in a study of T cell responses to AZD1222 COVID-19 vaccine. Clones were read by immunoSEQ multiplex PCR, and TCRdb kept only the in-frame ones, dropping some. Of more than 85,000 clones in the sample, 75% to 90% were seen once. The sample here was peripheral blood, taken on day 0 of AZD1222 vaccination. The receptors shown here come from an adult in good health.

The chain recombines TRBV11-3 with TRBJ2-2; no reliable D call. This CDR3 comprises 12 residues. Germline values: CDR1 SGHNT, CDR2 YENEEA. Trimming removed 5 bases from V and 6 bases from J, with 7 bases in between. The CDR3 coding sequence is TGTGCCAGCAGCAAGTACTCCGGGGAGCTGTTTTTT. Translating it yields CASSKYSGELFF.

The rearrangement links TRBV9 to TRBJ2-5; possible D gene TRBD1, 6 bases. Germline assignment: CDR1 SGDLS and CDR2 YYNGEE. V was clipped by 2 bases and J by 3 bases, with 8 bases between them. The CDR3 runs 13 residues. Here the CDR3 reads CASSVRGKETQYF. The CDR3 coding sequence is TGTGCCAGCAGCGTGAGGGGGAAAGAGACCCAGTACTTC.